The 10 T cell receptor beta chains below were found in one sample sequenced in a study of PD-1 blockade in mismatch repair-deficient tumors. Repertoires were generated with immunoSEQ multiplex PCR, while TCRdb's copy carries only in-frame clones and drops some. Here the sample spans about 39,000 clones, 75% to 90% being singletons. The sample was PBMCs, taken roughly 40 weeks after starting pembrolizumab. The receptors were sampled from an adult with mismatch repair-deficient cancer.

The rearrangement joins TRBV6-6 to TRBJ2-5, with D possibly matching TRBD1 (6 bases). The CDR3 spans 13 residues. Per germline, CDR1 MNHNY and CDR2 SVGAGI (reference sequence). Between the trimmed V and J ends, which lost 5 bases and 5 bases, there was a span of 12 bases. The CDR3 nucleotides read TGTGCCAGCAGTGGACAGCGCGGGGAGACCCAGTACTTC. It translates to CASSGQRGETQYF.

This chain links TRBV6-4 with TRBJ1-2; a weak D match, TRBD1 (6 bases). Germline CDR1 and CDR2: MRHNA and SNTAGT. This CDR3 is built from 11 residues. Trimming cost V 9 bases and J 6 bases, with 11 bases left between them. Here the CDR3 DNA reads TGTGCCAGGACAGGTGAGAATGGCTACACCTTC. The encoded protein is CARTGENGYTF.

CDR3 protein: CASGWGTSGDLYEQYF. DNA for the CDR3: TGCGCCAGCGGCTGGGGGACTAGCGGGGACCTCTACGAGCAGTACTTC. The J gene is TRBJ2-7, the V gene TRBV5-1; 13 bases are a match to TRBD2. The CDR3 is 16 amino acids. J lost 3 bases, V lost 7 bases, and 10 bases had no gene match. In germline, CDR1 is SGHRS, CDR2 YFSETQ.

A single count supports this clone. The chain carries TRBV5-4 and TRBJ2-2; D is perhaps TRBD2 (6 bases). The CDR3 runs to 14 residues. Trimming cost V 4 bases and J 5 bases, with 12 bases left between them. Germline CDR1 and CDR2: SGHNT and YYREEE (reference sequence). The CDR3 sequence: CASSRRGTTGELFF. DNA of the CDR3: TGTGCCAGCAGCCGGAGGGGTACGACCGGGGAGCTGTTTTTT.

J is TRBJ2-1 and V is TRBV9; no clear D. Germline assignment: CDR1 SGDLS and CDR2 YYNGEE. The CDR3 consists of 13 residues. Trimming pared 2 bases from V and 3 bases from J, leaving 6 bases between. The CDR3 loop reads CASSVTDYNEQFF. Written as DNA, the CDR3 is TGTGCCAGCAGCGTTACAGACTACAATGAGCAGTTCTTC.

The sample holds one count of this clone. The chain employs TRBV23-1 and TRBJ1-4; no clear D gene. TRBV23-1 counts as an open reading frame of uncertain function. V was pared by 9 bases and J by 2 bases, with 10 bases between. The CDR3 is 13 residues long. CDR3 in amino acids: CARLEVTNEKLFF. In DNA, the CDR3 is TGCGCCAGACTAGAGGTGACTAATGAAAAACTGTTTTTT.

This chain connects TRBV2 to TRBJ2-3; TRBD2 matches 10 bases. The CDR3 is made up of 15 amino acids. The ends lost 3 bases at V and 5 bases at J; junction bases unmatched: 5. Per the germline V gene, CDR1 is SNHLY and CDR2 is FYNNEI. The CDR3 DNA reads as TGTGCCAGCAGTGACGGGACTAGCGCGAGAGATACGCAGTATTTT. This encodes CASSDGTSARDTQYF.

The chain employs TRBV27 and TRBJ2-5; 12 bases agree with TRBD2. J lost 4 bases, V lost 7 bases, and 7 bases had no gene match. Per germline, CDR1 MNHEY and CDR2 SMNVEV (reference sequence). The CDR3 runs to 15 residues. This chain's CDR3 is CASTRLAGARETQYF. As DNA, the CDR3 is TGTGCCAGCACAAGACTAGCGGGAGCTCGAGAGACCCAGTACTTC.

CDR3 residues: CASSLQGSGNTIYF. CDR3 DNA: TGTGCCAGCAGTCTACAGGGCTCTGGAAACACCATATATTTT. The chain carries TRBV2 and TRBJ1-3; a weak D match, TRBD1 (6 bases). Germline loops: CDR1 SNHLY, CDR2 FYNNEI. The CDR3 is 14 residues long. V was trimmed by 5 bases and J by 0 bases, leaving 8 bases between them.

The rearrangement joins TRBV6-1 to TRBJ2-6; a possible D gene is TRBD1 (5 bases). The germline V gene encodes CDR1 MNHNS and CDR2 SASEGT. The CDR3 covers 14 residues. V was pared by 6 bases and J by 2 bases, with 8 bases between. The CDR3 spells CASRQGTGANVLTF. The CDR3 DNA sequence: TGTGCCAGCAGGCAGGGAACTGGGGCCAACGTCCTGACTTTC.